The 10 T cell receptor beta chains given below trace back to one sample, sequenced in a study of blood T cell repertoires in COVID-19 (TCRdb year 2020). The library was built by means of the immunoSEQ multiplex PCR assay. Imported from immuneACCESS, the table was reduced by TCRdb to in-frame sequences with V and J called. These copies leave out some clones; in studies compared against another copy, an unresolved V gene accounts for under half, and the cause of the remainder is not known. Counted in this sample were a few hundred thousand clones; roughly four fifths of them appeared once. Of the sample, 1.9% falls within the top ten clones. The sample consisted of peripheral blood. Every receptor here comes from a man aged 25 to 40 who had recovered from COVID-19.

This CDR3 reads CASIGPRTGYGYTF. The CDR3 region has the DNA TGTGCCAGCATCGGACCCCGGACAGGGTATGGCTACACCTTC. The chain uses TRBV7-9 and TRBJ1-2, with 8 nucleotides matching TRBD1. The CDR3 loop spans 14 amino acids. J was trimmed by 5 bases and V by 7 bases; bases with no gene match: 9. Germline-derived CDR1 and CDR2 are SEHNR and FQNEAQ (reference sequence).

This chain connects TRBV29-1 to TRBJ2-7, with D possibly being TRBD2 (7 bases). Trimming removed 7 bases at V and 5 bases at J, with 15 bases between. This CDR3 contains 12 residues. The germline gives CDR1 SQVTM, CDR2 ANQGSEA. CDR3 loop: CSASLGGDEQYF. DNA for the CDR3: TGCAGCGCCTCGTTAGGGGGGGACGAGCAGTACTTC.

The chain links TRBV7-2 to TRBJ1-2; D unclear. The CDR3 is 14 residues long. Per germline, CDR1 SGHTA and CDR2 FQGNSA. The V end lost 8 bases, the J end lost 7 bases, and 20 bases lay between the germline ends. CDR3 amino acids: CASLLYAGIGGYTF. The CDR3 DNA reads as TGTGCCAGCCTTCTATACGCGGGGATCGGTGGCTACACCTTC.

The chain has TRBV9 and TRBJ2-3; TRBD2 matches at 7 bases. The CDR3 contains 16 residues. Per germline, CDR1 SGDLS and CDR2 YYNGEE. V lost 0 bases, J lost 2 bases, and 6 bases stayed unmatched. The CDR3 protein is CASSVGAGTNTDTQYF. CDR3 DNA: TGTGCCAGCAGCGTAGGGGCAGGGACTAACACAGATACGCAGTATTTT.

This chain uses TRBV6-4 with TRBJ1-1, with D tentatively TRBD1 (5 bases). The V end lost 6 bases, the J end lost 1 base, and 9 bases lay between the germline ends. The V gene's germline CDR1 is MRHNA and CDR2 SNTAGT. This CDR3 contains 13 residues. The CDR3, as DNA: TGTGCCAGCAGGGCGGGGGAGAACACTGAAGCTTTCTTT. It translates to CASRAGENTEAFF.

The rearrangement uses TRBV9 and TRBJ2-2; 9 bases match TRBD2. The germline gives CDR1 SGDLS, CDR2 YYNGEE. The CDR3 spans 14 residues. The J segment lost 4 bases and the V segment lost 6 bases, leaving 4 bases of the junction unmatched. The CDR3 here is CASIAGDGTGELFF. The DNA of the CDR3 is TGTGCCAGCATAGCGGGGGACGGCACCGGGGAGCTGTTTTTT. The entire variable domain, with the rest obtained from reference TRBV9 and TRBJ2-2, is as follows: DSGVTQTPKHLITATGQRVTLRCSPRSGDLSVYWYQQSLDQGLQFLIQYYNGEERAKGNILERFSAQQFPDLHSELNLSSLELGDSALYFCASIAGDGTGELFFGEGSRLTVL.

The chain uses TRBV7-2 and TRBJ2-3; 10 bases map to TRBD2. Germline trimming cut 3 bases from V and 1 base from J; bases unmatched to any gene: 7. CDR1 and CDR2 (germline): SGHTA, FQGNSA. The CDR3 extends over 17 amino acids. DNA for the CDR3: TGTGCCAGCAGCTTGGGGCTTCTAGCGGGGGGCACAGATACGCAGTATTTT. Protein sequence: CASSLGLLAGGTDTQYF.

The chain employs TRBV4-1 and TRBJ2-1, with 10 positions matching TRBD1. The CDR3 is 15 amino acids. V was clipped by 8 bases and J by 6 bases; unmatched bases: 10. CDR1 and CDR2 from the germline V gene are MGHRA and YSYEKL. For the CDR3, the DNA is TGCGCCAGCCGTTTAGGACAGGGGGATCTCAATGAGCAGTTCTTC. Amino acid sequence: CASRLGQGDLNEQFF.

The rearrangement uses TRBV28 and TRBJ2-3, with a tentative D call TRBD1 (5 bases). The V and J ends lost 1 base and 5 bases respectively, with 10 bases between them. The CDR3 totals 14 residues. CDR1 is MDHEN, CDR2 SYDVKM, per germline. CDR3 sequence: CASSLSGWGDTQYF. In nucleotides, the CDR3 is TGTGCCAGCAGTTTATCAGGGTGGGGAGATACGCAGTATTTT.

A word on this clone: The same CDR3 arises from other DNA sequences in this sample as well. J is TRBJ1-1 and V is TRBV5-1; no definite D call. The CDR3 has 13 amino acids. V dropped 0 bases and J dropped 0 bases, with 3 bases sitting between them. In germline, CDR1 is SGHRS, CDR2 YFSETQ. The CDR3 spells CASSLDMNTEAFF. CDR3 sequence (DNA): TGCGCCAGCAGCTTGGACATGAACACTGAAGCTTTCTTT.